These T cell receptor beta chains were read from a single sample in a study of response to subunit inactivated influenza vaccine. From the RT-PCR reads, TCRdb called clonotypes with MiXCR, one entry per CDR3 protein. The sample yields over 300,000 distinct CDR3 sequences, about a fifth seen once. Specimen: PBMCs from blood, collected about 20 months after vaccination. The receptors come from a man between 50 and 69 years old who received an inactivated influenza vaccine. Each CDR3 is given with its conserved first and last residue. A D gene is named only where the DNA matches it firmly. Some rows mark clone size as missing; the rest say once, few, many or name a class of expanded clone.

v_call,j_call,clone_size,d_call,cdr3_nt,cdr3_aa
TRBV15,TRBJ2-5,NA,NA,TGTGCCACCAGCACCCCTTTTGGCGGTTCCCAAGAGACCCAGTACTTC,CATSTPFGGSQETQYF
TRBV6-2/TRBV6-3,TRBJ1-6,NA,NA,TGTGCCAGCAGCGACGGAAAAGGGAATTCACCCCTCCACTTT,CASSDGKGNSPLHF
TRBV5-1,TRBJ2-7,many,NA,TGCGCCAGCACCCCGACAGAAGTCTCCTACGAGCAGTACTTC,CASTPTEVSYEQYF
TRBV5-1,TRBJ1-5,many,NA,TGCGCCAGCAGAGTTTCACCGGGAAGCAATCAGCCCCAGCATTTT,CASRVSPGSNQPQHF
TRBV6-2/TRBV6-3,TRBJ2-1,few,TRBD2,TGTGCCAGCAGTATTAGCGGGACCTTCTACAATGAGCAGTTCTTC,CASSISGTFYNEQFF
TRBV5-1,TRBJ1-1,few,TRBD1,TGCGCCAGCAGCAAGGACAGGGTAGACACTGAAGCTTTCTTT,CASSKDRVDTEAFF
TRBV4-1,TRBJ1-4,NA,NA,TGCGCCAGCAAGGACGTAAATGAAAAACTGTTTTTT,CASKDVNEKLFF
TRBV2,TRBJ1-6,few,NA,TGTGCCAGCAGGATAGAAGGCTCACCCCTCCACTTT,CASRIEGSPLHF
TRBV7-2,TRBJ2-7,few,TRBD2,TGTGCCAGCAGCTTTGGCTTAGCGGGGGAACTCGGGCAGTACTTC,CASSFGLAGELGQYF
TRBV4-2,TRBJ1-2,NA,TRBD1,TGTGCCAGCAGCCAGGCCGGGACAGGGGGCACCTATGGCTACACCTTC,CASSQAGTGGTYGYTF
TRBV5-4,TRBJ2-7,NA,TRBD2,TGTGCCAGCAGCGTCCCGGGACTAGCGGGGGGTCGCTACGAGCAGTACTTC,CASSVPGLAGGRYEQYF
TRBV18,TRBJ1-5,NA,TRBD1,TGTGCCAGCTCACAGAACCAGGGGGACAATCAGGCCCAGCATTTT,CASSQNQGDNQAQHF
TRBV20-1,TRBJ1-2,NA,TRBD1,TGCAGTGCTATAGTGACAGGGGCCTATGGCTACACCTTC,CSAIVTGAYGYTF
TRBV5-1,TRBJ2-1,NA,TRBD1,TGCGCCAGCAGCTCTAAACCACAGGGGACCAATGAGCAGTTCTTC,CASSSKPQGTNEQFF
TRBV18,TRBJ1-4,many,NA,TGTGCCAGCTCACCTAAACCGGGCTCCGTAGGGGAAAAACTGTTTTTT,CASSPKPGSVGEKLFF
TRBV5-1,TRBJ1-4,NA,TRBD1,TGCGCCAGCAGCTCGACAGGGGAGGGCGAAAAACTGTTTTTT,CASSSTGEGEKLFF
TRBV12-3/TRBV12-4,TRBJ2-3,few,NA,TGTGCCAGCAGCCACCTTAGAGTAGATACGCAGTATTTT,CASSHLRVDTQYF
TRBV6-1,TRBJ2-1,NA,NA,TGTGCCAGCAAAAGGGGTCGATCTCCTGGGTATGAGCAGTTCTTC,CASKRGRSPGYEQFF
TRBV5-4,TRBJ1-1,few,NA,TGTGCCAGCAGCAACTTAGGGACTGAAGCTTTCTTT,CASSNLGTEAFF
TRBV9,TRBJ2-7,NA,TRBD1,TGTGCCAGCAGCGTAGGAAACAGGGGCTCCTACGAGCAGTACTTC,CASSVGNRGSYEQYF
TRBV7-2,TRBJ1-5,few,TRBD1,TGTGCCAGCAGCTTAGCGGGGACAGGGGTTCGACAGCCCCAGCATTTT,CASSLAGTGVRQPQHF
TRBV7-2,TRBJ2-7,few,NA,TGTGCCAGCAGCCTTGCGGGACAGAGGTACGAGCAGTACTTC,CASSLAGQRYEQYF
TRBV7-2,TRBJ2-7,NA,TRBD2,TGTGCCAGCAGCATTCGACTAGCGGGGGGATTCCCCTACGAGCAGTACTTC,CASSIRLAGGFPYEQYF
TRBV5-4,TRBJ2-1,few,NA,TGTGCCAGCAGCTTTGGGGGCGGGGGTGCCTACAATGAGCAGTTCTTC,CASSFGGGGAYNEQFF
TRBV7-9,TRBJ2-1,many,NA,TGTGCCAGCAGCTTAGGGGCGGGCGGAGGCTCCTACAATGAGCAGTTCTTC,CASSLGAGGGSYNEQFF
TRBV4-2,TRBJ1-6,many,NA,TGTGCCAGCAGCCAAGAAGGGAATTTTGGGCATTCACCCCTCCACTTT,CASSQEGNFGHSPLHF
TRBV19,TRBJ1-5,few,TRBD1,TGTGCCAGTAGTTCCCCCCGAGGGGGCCTACGGCCCCAGCATTTT,CASSSPRGGLRPQHF
TRBV5-4,TRBJ1-2,NA,TRBD1,TGTGCCAGCAGCCCGGACAGGGTGGGTGGCTACACCTTC,CASSPDRVGGYTF
TRBV6-6,TRBJ2-1,NA,NA,TGTGCCAGCGGGGATTATACTGAGCAGTTCTTC,CASGDYTEQFF
TRBV5-1,TRBJ1-6,NA,NA,TGCGCCAGCAGCGTGTACGGTGGGTCGGGTAATTCACCCCTCCACTTT,CASSVYGGSGNSPLHF
TRBV7-9,TRBJ1-4,few,TRBD1,TGTGCCAGCAGCTTAGCCACAGGGGTCGAAAAACTGTTTTTT,CASSLATGVEKLFF
TRBV10-3,TRBJ1-3,many,NA,TGTGCCATCACTGGCAGCCACTCTGGAAACACCATATATTTT,CAITGSHSGNTIYF
TRBV6-1,TRBJ2-5,once,NA,TGTGCCAGCAGCCCGAGTGGGCTAGCCCAAGAGACCCAGTACTTC,CASSPSGLAQETQYF
TRBV5-1,TRBJ2-5,NA,TRBD1,TGCGCCAGCAGCTCAACAGGGGTGCAAGAGACCCAGTACTTC,CASSSTGVQETQYF
TRBV6-2/TRBV6-3,TRBJ1-3,NA,NA,TGTGCCAGCGGTCGTACAGCGTACTCTGGAAACACCATATATTTT,CASGRTAYSGNTIYF
TRBV5-1,TRBJ2-7,few,TRBD2,TGCGCCAGCAGCCCGACTAGCGGGAGTATCCGCGAGCAGTACTTC,CASSPTSGSIREQYF
TRBV20-1,TRBJ1-5,NA,NA,TGCAGTGCTAGAGATATGCTCGGCGGGCAGGCCCAGCATTTT,CSARDMLGGQAQHF
TRBV12-3/TRBV12-4,TRBJ1-2,few,NA,TGTGCCAGCAGTTCCGGGACACTATCAGTTCGCTATGGCTACACCTTC,CASSSGTLSVRYGYTF
TRBV4-1,TRBJ1-2,NA,NA,TGCGCCAGCAGCCGCGAATCGAGTGTTTCTAACTATGGCTACACCTTC,CASSRESSVSNYGYTF
TRBV4-2,TRBJ1-2,NA,NA,TGTGCCAGCAGCCAAGATCGCAGTGACAACTATGGCTACACCTTC,CASSQDRSDNYGYTF
TRBV12-3/TRBV12-4,TRBJ2-5,few,TRBD2,TGTGCCAGCAGTCCCGGGACTAGCGGGAGCGACCAGTACTTC,CASSPGTSGSDQYF
TRBV4-2,TRBJ2-2,few,TRBD2,TGTGCCAGCAGCCCTACTAGCGGGGGCACCGGGGAGCTGTTTTTT,CASSPTSGGTGELFF
TRBV12-3/TRBV12-4,TRBJ1-4,few,NA,TGTGCCAGCAGCCCCGGACAGATGGAAAAACTGTTTTTT,CASSPGQMEKLFF
TRBV7-2,TRBJ2-3,NA,NA,TGTGCCAGCGGTGCGGGTGGCGGCCCTACGCAGTATTTT,CASGAGGGPTQYF
TRBV7-9,TRBJ1-1,many,NA,TGTGCCAGCGCCCCCAGACGTATCATGAACACTGAAGCTTTCTTT,CASAPRRIMNTEAFF
TRBV6-1,TRBJ2-6,NA,NA,TGTGCCAGCAGCTCTCCCAGGGGTTCCCTTTCTGGGGCCAACGTCCTGACTTTC,CASSSPRGSLSGANVLTF
TRBV7-9,TRBJ2-3,NA,NA,TGTGCCAGCAGCCCGGGACTTCGTGGGGATACGCAGTATTTT,CASSPGLRGDTQYF
TRBV19,TRBJ2-2,few,NA,TGTGCCAGTAGTATATCCCCCACAGGGTACGGGGAGCTGTTTTTT,CASSISPTGYGELFF
TRBV7-6,TRBJ2-2,NA,NA,TGTGCCAGCAGCTTAGCATCCGGGGAGCTGTTTTTT,CASSLASGELFF
TRBV10-2,TRBJ2-5,few,NA,TGCGCCAGCAGTGCTGGGGCAGGGAGGAAAGAGACCCAGTACTTC,CASSAGAGRKETQYF
TRBV12-3/TRBV12-4,TRBJ2-5,NA,NA,TGTGCCAGCAGCCTAACTCGAGAGACCCAGTACTTC,CASSLTRETQYF
TRBV5-1,TRBJ1-4,NA,NA,TGCGCCAGCAGCTTCCCCGAGGGGGGCGCGGGTGAAAAACTGTTTTTT,CASSFPEGGAGEKLFF
TRBV10-3,TRBJ2-3,NA,TRBD1,TGTGCCATCAGTGAAGGGACAGCCCGCACAGATACGCAGTATTTT,CAISEGTARTDTQYF
TRBV7-2,TRBJ1-1,NA,NA,TGTGCCAGCAGCCGCTATCGGGGGAACATTGAAGCTTTCTTT,CASSRYRGNIEAFF
TRBV4-3,TRBJ1-1,NA,NA,TGCGCCAGCAGCCAAGAATACGTCAGGGCTACTGAAGCTTTCTTT,CASSQEYVRATEAFF
TRBV18,TRBJ2-7,NA,TRBD1,TGTGCCAGCTCACCAATCGGACAGGGCTACGAGCAGTACTTC,CASSPIGQGYEQYF
TRBV12-3/TRBV12-4,TRBJ1-2,NA,NA,TGTGCCAGCAGTTTAGCGCACTTGGTCAGGAGAGCTAACTATGGCTACACCTTC,CASSLAHLVRRANYGYTF
TRBV9,TRBJ2-1,NA,TRBD2,TGTGCCAGCAGCGTATCTAGCGGAAACCACTACAATGAGCAGTTCTTC,CASSVSSGNHYNEQFF